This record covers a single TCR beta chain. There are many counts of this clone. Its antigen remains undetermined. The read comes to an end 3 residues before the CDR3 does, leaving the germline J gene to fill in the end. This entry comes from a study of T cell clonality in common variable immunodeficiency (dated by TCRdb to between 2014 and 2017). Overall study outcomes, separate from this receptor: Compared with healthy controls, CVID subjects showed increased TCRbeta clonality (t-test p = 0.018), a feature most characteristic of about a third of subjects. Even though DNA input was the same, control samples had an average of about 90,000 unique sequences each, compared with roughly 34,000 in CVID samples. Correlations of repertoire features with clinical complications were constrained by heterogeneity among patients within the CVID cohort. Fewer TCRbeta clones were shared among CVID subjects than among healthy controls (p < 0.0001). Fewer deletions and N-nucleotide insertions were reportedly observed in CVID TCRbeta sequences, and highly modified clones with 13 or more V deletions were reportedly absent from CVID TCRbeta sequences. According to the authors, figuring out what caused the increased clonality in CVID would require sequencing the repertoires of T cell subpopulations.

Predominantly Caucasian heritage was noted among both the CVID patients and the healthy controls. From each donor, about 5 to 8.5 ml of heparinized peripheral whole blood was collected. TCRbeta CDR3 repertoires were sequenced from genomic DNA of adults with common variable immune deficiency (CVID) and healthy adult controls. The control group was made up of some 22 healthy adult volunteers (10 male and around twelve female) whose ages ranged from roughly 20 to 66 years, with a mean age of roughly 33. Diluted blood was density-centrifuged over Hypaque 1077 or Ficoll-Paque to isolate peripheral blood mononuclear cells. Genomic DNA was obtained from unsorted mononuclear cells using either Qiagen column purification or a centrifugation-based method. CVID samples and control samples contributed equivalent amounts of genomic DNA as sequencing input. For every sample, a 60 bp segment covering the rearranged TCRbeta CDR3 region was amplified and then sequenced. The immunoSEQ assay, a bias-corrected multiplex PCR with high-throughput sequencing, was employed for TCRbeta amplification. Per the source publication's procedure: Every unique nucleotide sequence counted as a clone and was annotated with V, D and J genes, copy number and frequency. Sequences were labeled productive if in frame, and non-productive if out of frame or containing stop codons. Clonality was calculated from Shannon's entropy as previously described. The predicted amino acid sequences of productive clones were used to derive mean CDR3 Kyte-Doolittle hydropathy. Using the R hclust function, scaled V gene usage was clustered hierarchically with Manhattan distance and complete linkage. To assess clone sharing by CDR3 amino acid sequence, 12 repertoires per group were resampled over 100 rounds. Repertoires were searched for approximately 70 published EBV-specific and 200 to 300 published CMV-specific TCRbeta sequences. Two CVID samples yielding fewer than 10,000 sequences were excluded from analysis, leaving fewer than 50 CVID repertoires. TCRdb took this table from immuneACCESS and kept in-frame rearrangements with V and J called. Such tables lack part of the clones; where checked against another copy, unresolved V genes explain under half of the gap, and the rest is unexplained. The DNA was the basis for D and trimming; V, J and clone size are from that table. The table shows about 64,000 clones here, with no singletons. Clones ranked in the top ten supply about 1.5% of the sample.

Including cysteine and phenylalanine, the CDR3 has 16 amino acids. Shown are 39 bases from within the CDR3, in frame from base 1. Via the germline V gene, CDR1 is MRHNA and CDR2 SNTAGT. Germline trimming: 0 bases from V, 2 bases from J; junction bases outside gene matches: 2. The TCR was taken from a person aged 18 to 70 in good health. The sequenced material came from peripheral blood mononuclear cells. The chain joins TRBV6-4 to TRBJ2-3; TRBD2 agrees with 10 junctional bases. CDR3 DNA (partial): TGTGCCAGCAGTGACTCGACTAGCGGGCACACAGATACG. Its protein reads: CASSDSTSGHTDT. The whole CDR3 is CASSDSTSGHTDTQYF.